This TCR beta chain was recovered during a study of vaccination and CD4 T cells after COVID-19 (dated by TCRdb to between 2021 and 2024). Turning to the overall study: Convalescent patients had a positive SARS-CoV-2 result on nasal swab PCR, and of these patients, some 10 had mild disease and one had severe disease. Participants got two doses of the Pfizer-BioNTech BNT162b2 vaccine (n=8) or two doses of the Moderna mRNA-1273 vaccine (n=2). Six males and four females were included in the convalescent cohort, with two Hispanic individuals, seven Caucasians, two Asians and one multiracial person represented. Post-COVID blood samples were collected from convalescent patients a median of around 96 days after diagnosis, with a range of about 35 to 170 days. Culture stimuli were overlapping spike peptide pools from SARS-CoV-2 and from the common cold coronaviruses HCoV-NL63, HCoV-OC43 and HCoV-229E. In 10 COVID-19 convalescent patients and a few infection-naive healthy vaccine recipients, the spike-specific CD4+ TCR repertoire before mRNA vaccination was compared with the repertoire after mRNA vaccination. Control cultures received a CEFX viral epitope pool as the positive control, an HIV-1 Nef peptide pool as the negative control, or no peptide. The time from the second vaccine dose to post-vaccine blood sampling had a median of approximately 72 days and ranged from about 12 to 241 days.

The library relied on PCR. DNA from cultured CD4+ T cells underwent TCR sequencing with the Oncomine TCR Beta short-read assay at the Johns Hopkins FTIC core. The QIAamp micro DNA kit was used to extract genomic DNA from the cultured CD4+ T cells. The Oncomine TCR Beta libraries from cultured CD4+ T cells were pooled using unique dual indexes and then sequenced on an Illumina iSeq 100. The study's own analysis went as follows. Non-productive sequences were removed, and CDR3s not starting with C, not ending with F or W, or shorter than 7 amino acids were discarded. The MANAFEST web application identified antigen-specific clonotypes by comparing peptide-stimulated wells against reference wells and other culture wells. Positive clones required FDR below 0.05, an odds ratio above 5, and productive frequency above 0.1% in at least two of three replicate wells. A clonotype counted as cross-reactive if it showed significant expansion both in the SARS-CoV-2 spike wells and in at least one common cold coronavirus spike condition. CDR3 homology was assessed with Levenshtein distances (stringdist) and unrooted phylogenetic trees (ape) in R version 3.6.1. Using fastp at Q25 and MiXCR, TCRdb reprocessed the public reads and kept productive beta chains. Rows are unified per CDR3 protein, each entry keeping the most common DNA and genes. In this record, the V and J calls reflect TCRdb's handling and not the investigators' own analysis. This sample gives 15,000 to 20,000 distinct CDR3 sequences in total; roughly 52% of them show up just once. The top ten clonotypes cover around 8% of the sample.

V is reduced by 6 bases and J by 6 bases, leaving a spacing of 12 bases between them. Spanning cysteine to phenylalanine, the CDR3 consists of 14 amino acids. Kept here is only the CDR3 DNA, which spans 42 bases and is read in frame from base 1. What the study reported, not specific to this receptor: Only a relatively small number of convalescent patients were included in the study, and early timepoints following natural infection were not analyzed. In convalescent patients, nearly all vaccine-specific clones (304 of 307) were found to be mono-reactive for SARS-CoV-2 spike rather than cross-reactive with common cold coronaviruses. In convalescent patients, a median roughly 88% of post-vaccine SARS-CoV-2-reactive clones were detected only after vaccination, suggesting vaccine-specific priming. The median number of SARS-CoV-2-reactive clonotypes rose from 21 after infection to 38 after vaccination, but the change was not significant.

For this clonotype: Its antigen remains unidentified. Per-nucleotide qualities are absent, and no much larger clonotype sits a single base away.

In the paper's terms, the treatment or condition label means: roughly 10-day PBMC culture with coronavirus spike peptide pools or control peptides (ViraFEST assay). The study used the ViraFEST assay, which expanded antigen-specific T cells with peptide pools and then identified expanded clonotypes by TCR sequencing. The convalescent patients' positive SARS-CoV-2 PCR tests were from March to December 2020, which was before the Alpha, Beta and Delta variants emerged in the United States. Over 1.5 million PBMCs per well were cultured in IMDM with approximately 5% human AB serum and roughly 10 IU/ml IL-2, plus 10 ug/ml peptide pools. Half of the culture medium was replaced with fresh IL-2-containing medium on days 3 and 7. Once the cells had been in culture for about 10 days, the EasySep CD4+ T cell isolation kit was used to isolate CD4+ T cells by negative selection. PBMCs were separated from whole blood using Ficoll-Paque Plus gradient centrifugation and then either used fresh or cryopreserved at -140C. Triplicate wells were generally used for each culture condition.

The V and J genes are TRBV12-3 or TRBV12-4 and TRBJ1-6; TRBD1 is a weak D gene call, 5 bases matching. The receptor comes from a human donor who had recovered from COVID-19. The sequenced sample consisted of CD4+ T cells from blood, cultured in vitro. The DNA reads as follows: TGTGCCAGCAGCCCCGGGGGTGGTAATTCACCCCTCCACTTT. This codes for CASSPGGGNSPLHF.